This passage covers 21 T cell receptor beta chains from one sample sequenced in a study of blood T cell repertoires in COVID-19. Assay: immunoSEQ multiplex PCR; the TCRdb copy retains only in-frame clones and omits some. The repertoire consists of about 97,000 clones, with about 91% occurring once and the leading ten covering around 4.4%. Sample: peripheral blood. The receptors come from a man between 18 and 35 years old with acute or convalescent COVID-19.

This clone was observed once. Written as DNA, the CDR3 is TGTGCCAGCAGCTTTAGCCTAGCGGGAGATACGCAGTATTTT. It specifies CASSFSLAGDTQYF. The rearrangement links TRBV5-4 to TRBJ2-3; 8 nucleotides match TRBD2. The CDR3 has 14 residues. Germline loops: CDR1 SGHNT, CDR2 YYREEE (reference sequence). The V segment lost 2 bases and the J segment 5 bases; nucleotides outside the gene matches: 4.

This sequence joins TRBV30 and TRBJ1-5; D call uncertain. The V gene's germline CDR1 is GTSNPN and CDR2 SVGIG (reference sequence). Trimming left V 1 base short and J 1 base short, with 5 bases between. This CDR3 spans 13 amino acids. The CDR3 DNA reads TGTGCCTGGAGTGCCAAAAGCAATCAGCCCCAGCATTTT. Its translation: CAWSAKSNQPQHF.

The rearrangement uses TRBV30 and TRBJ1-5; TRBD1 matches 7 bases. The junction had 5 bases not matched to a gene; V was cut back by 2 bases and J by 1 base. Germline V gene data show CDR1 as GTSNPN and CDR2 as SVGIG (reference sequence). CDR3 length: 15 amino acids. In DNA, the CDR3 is TGTGCCTGGAGTTACAGGGGCGGGAGCAATCAGCCCCAGCATTTT. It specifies CAWSYRGGSNQPQHF.

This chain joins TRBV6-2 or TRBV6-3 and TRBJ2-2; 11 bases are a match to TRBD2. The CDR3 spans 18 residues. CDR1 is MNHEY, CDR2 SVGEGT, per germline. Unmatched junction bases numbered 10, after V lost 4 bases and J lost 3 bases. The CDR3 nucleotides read TGTGCCAGCAGTTCCCAGTTAGCGGGAGGGAGCTACACCGGGGAGCTGTTTTTT. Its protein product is CASSSQLAGGSYTGELFF.

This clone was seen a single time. CDR3 residues: CASSRDRVNTEAFF. The CDR3 DNA reads as TGTGCCAGCAGCCGAGACAGGGTGAACACTGAAGCTTTCTTT. The chain has TRBV7-8 and TRBJ1-1; 7 bases map to TRBD1. This CDR3 comprises 14 residues. Germline CDR1 is SGHVS and CDR2 is FQNEAQ. The V segment lost 5 bases and the J segment 0 bases; nucleotides outside the gene matches: 3.

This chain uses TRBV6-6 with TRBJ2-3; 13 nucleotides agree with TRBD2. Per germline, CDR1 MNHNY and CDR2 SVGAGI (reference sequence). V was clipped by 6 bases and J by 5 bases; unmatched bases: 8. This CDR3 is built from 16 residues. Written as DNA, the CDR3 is TGTGCCAGCAGCTTCACTAGCGGGGGGGCCGTAGATACGCAGTATTTT. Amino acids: CASSFTSGGAVDTQYF.

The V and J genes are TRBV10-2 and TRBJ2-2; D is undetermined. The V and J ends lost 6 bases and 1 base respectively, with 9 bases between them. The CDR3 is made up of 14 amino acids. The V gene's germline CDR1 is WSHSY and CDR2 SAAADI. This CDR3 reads CASRTAGNTGELFF. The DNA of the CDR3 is TGCGCCAGCAGAACAGCAGGGAACACCGGGGAGCTGTTTTTT.

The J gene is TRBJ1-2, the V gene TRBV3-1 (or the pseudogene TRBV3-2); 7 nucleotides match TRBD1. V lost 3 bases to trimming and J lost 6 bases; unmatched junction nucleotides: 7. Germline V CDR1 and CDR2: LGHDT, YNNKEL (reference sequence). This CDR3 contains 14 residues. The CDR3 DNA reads TGTGCCAGCAGCCATTCAGACAGGGACCATGGCTACACCTTC. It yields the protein CASSHSDRDHGYTF.

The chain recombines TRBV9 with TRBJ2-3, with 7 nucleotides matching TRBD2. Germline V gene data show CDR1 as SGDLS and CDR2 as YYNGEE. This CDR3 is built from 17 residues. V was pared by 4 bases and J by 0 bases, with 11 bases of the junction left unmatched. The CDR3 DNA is TGTGCCAGCAGCTCTCCCGGGGGGAGATCTAGCACAGATACGCAGTATTTT. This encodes CASSSPGGRSSTDTQYF.

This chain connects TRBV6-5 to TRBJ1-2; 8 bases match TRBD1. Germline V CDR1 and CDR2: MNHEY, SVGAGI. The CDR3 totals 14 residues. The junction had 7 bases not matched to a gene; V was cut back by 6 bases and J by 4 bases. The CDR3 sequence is CASSLDRGVYGYTF. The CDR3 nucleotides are TGTGCCAGCAGCCTTGACAGGGGTGTCTATGGCTACACCTTC.

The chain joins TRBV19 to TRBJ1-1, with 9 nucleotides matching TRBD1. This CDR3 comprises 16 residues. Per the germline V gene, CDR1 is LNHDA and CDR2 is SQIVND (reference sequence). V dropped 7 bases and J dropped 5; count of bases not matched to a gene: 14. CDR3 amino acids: CASTFGLGTGRTEAFF. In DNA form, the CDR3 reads TGTGCCAGTACCTTTGGACTAGGGACAGGGAGGACTGAAGCTTTCTTT. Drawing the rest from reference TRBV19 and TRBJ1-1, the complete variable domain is DGGITQSPKYLFRKEGQNVTLSCEQNLNHDAMYWYRQDPGQGLRLIYYSQIVNDFQKGDIAEGYSVSREKKESFPLTVTSAQKNPTAFYLCASTFGLGTGRTEAFFGQGTRLTVV.

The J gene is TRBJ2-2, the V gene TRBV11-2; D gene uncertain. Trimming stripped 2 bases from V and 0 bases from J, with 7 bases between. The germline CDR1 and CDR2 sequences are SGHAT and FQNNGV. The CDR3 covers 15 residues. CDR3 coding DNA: TGTGCCAGCAGCTTAAGCAGGACGAACACCGGGGAGCTGTTTTTT. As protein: CASSLSRTNTGELFF.

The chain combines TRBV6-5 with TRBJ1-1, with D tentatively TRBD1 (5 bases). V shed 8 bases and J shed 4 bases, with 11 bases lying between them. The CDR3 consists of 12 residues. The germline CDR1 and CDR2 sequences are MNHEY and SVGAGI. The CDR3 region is CASRQLSTEAFF. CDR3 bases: TGTGCCAGCCGACAGCTGAGCACTGAAGCTTTCTTT.

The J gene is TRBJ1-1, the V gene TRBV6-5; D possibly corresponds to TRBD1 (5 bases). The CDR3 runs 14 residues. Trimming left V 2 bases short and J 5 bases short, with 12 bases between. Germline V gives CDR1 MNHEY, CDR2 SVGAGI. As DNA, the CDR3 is TGTGCCAGCAGTTACAAAGGGGCCTTAACTGAAGCTTTCTTT. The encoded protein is CASSYKGALTEAFF.

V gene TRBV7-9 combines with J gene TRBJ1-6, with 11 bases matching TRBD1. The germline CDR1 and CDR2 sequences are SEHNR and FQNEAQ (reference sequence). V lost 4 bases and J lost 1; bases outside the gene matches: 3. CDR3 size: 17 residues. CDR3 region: CASSSDRGRSYNSPLHF. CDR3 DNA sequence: TGTGCCAGCAGCTCGGACAGGGGGCGATCCTATAATTCACCCCTCCACTTT.

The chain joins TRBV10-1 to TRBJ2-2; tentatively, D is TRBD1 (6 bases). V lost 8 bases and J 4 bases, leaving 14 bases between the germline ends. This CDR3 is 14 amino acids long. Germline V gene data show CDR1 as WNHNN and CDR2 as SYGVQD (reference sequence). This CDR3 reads CASPRDTFTGELFF. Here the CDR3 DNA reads TGCGCCAGCCCCCGGGACACTTTCACCGGGGAGCTGTTTTTT.

The CDR3 DNA reads TGTGCCAGCAGCGTAGCGGGCGGGCCCAGCTCCTACGAGCAGTACTTC. It encodes CASSVAGGPSSYEQYF. The rearrangement uses TRBV9 and TRBJ2-7, with D possibly matching TRBD2 (5 bases). Germline CDR1 reads SGDLS; CDR2 reads YYNGEE. The V gene lost 0 bases and the J gene lost 0 bases, with 13 bases spanning the gap. This CDR3 region has 16 residues.

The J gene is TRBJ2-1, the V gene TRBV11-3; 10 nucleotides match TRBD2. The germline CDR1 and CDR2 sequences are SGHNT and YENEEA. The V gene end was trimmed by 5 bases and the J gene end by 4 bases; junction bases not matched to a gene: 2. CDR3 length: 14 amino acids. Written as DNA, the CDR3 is TGTGCCAGCAGCCGGACTAGCGGATACAATGAGCAGTTCTTC. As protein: CASSRTSGYNEQFF.

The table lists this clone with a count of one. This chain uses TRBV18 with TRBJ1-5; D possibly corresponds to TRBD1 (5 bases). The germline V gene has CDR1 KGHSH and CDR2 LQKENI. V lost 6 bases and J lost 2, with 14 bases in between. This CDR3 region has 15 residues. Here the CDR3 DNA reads TGTGCCAGCTCTCCGCAGGGAGGGGGCAATCAGCCCCAGCATTTT. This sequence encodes CASSPQGGGNQPQHF.

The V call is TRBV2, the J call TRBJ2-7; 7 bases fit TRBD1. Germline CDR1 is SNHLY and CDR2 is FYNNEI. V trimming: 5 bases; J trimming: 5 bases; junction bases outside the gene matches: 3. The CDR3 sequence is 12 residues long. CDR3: CASSLTGDEQYF. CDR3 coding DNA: TGTGCCAGCAGTCTTACAGGGGACGAGCAGTACTTC.

The CDR3 DNA follows: TGTGCCAGCAGCTTAAAAGGACTAGGAGAAAACATTCAGTACTTC. This encodes CASSLKGLGENIQYF. The chain combines TRBV13 with TRBJ2-4; TRBD2 matches 7 bases. CDR3 length: 15 residues. V gave up 2 bases and J gave up 5 bases; unmatched junction bases: 6. CDR1 is PRHDT, CDR2 FYEKMQ, per germline (reference sequence).